A selection of T cell receptor beta chains follows, all from one sample in a study of T cells in localized non-small cell lung cancer. Produced via immunoSEQ multiplex PCR; TCRdb's table is partial and in-frame only. The repertoire holds more than 45,000 clones, with 70% to 90% as singletons. This material consisted of peripheral blood, taken before any cancer treatment. The source of these receptors is a male donor older than 55 with stage III squamous cell lung carcinoma. The CDR3 runs from the conserved cysteine through the conserved F or W. Each record gives: CDR3 DNA, CDR3 protein, D gene, V gene, J gene, clone size. D genes are given only for firm matches. Size values are once, few and many counts, or a class for expanded clones, and some rows have none.

CDR3nt: TGTGCCAGCAGAGGGGACAGCGACACAGATACGCAGTATTTT
CDR3aa: CASRGDSDTDTQYF
d_gene: TRBD1
v_gene: TRBV13
j_gene: TRBJ2-3
abundance: .

CDR3nt: TGTGCCTGGAGTAGTCCTGGACAGTGGGTCACTGAAGCTTTCTTT
CDR3aa: CAWSSPGQWVTEAFF
d_gene: .
v_gene: TRBV30
j_gene: TRBJ1-1
abundance: .

CDR3nt: TGTGCCAGCTCACCACCGGGGATGAACTACAATGAGCAGTTCTTC
CDR3aa: CASSPPGMNYNEQFF
d_gene: .
v_gene: TRBV18
j_gene: TRBJ2-1
abundance: .

CDR3nt: TGTGCCAGCAGTCGAAACCGGGATGAGCAGTTCTTC
CDR3aa: CASSRNRDEQFF
d_gene: .
v_gene: TRBV27
j_gene: TRBJ2-1
abundance: .

CDR3nt: TGTGCCAGCAGTTTATCGGTCCTGGCTGGGGCCAACGTCCTGACTTTC
CDR3aa: CASSLSVLAGANVLTF
d_gene: .
v_gene: TRBV28
j_gene: TRBJ2-6
abundance: .

CDR3nt: TGCGCCAGCAGGCCCGCAGGGGTTGCTGAAGCTTTCTTT
CDR3aa: CASRPAGVAEAFF
d_gene: .
v_gene: TRBV5-1
j_gene: TRBJ1-1
abundance: medium-sized

CDR3nt: TGTGCCAGCAGCTTATTCCAACTCGGGGAGCTGTTTTTT
CDR3aa: CASSLFQLGELFF
d_gene: .
v_gene: TRBV11-3
j_gene: TRBJ2-2
abundance: .

CDR3nt: TGTGCCAGCAGGTTAGCGGGTAGCACAGATACGCAGTATTTT
CDR3aa: CASRLAGSTDTQYF
d_gene: TRBD2
v_gene: TRBV6-1
j_gene: TRBJ2-3
abundance: .

CDR3nt: TGTGCCAGCAGCCCTCAAGGCAGCGGAGTCACCTACGAGCAGTACTTC
CDR3aa: CASSPQGSGVTYEQYF
d_gene: .
v_gene: TRBV5-5
j_gene: TRBJ2-7
abundance: .

CDR3nt: TGCGCCAGCAGATCACAGGGAAACTCCTACGAGCAGTACTTC
CDR3aa: CASRSQGNSYEQYF
d_gene: .
v_gene: TRBV10-2
j_gene: TRBJ2-7
abundance: .

CDR3nt: TGTGCCAGCAGCCCGTTCCCGGGACGAGAAGAGACCCAGTACTTC
CDR3aa: CASSPFPGREETQYF
d_gene: .
v_gene: TRBV14
j_gene: TRBJ2-5
abundance: .

CDR3nt: TGTGCCAGCAGCCGGACAGGGGACACTGAAGCTTTCTTT
CDR3aa: CASSRTGDTEAFF
d_gene: TRBD1
v_gene: TRBV5-4
j_gene: TRBJ1-1
abundance: .

CDR3nt: TGTGCCAGCAGTCAATTACAGGGTAACACAGATACGCAGTATTTT
CDR3aa: CASSQLQGNTDTQYF
d_gene: .
v_gene: TRBV6-6
j_gene: TRBJ2-3
abundance: .

CDR3nt: TGTGCCAGCAGTAAGGGGGGACATTATGGCTACACCTTC
CDR3aa: CASSKGGHYGYTF
d_gene: .
v_gene: TRBV6-5
j_gene: TRBJ1-2
abundance: medium-sized

CDR3nt: TGCGCCAGCAGCCCCTTCGTGGGGTTGGATGGCTACACCTTC
CDR3aa: CASSPFVGLDGYTF
d_gene: .
v_gene: TRBV4-3
j_gene: TRBJ1-2
abundance: .

CDR3nt: TGTGCCAGCAGCTTAGGTGCCTCCTACGAGCAGTACTTC
CDR3aa: CASSLGASYEQYF
d_gene: .
v_gene: TRBV11-2
j_gene: TRBJ2-7
abundance: .

CDR3nt: TGTGCCAGCAGGGAGGGGGGGTCTCCCCAAGAGACCCAGTACTTC
CDR3aa: CASREGGSPQETQYF
d_gene: .
v_gene: TRBV7-9
j_gene: TRBJ2-5
abundance: .

CDR3nt: TGTGCCAGCAGCCAAGTTAAGGATACGCAGTATTTT
CDR3aa: CASSQVKDTQYF
d_gene: .
v_gene: TRBV14
j_gene: TRBJ2-3
abundance: once

CDR3nt: TGTGCCAGCAGCGTAGTTACAGAGATCATGAACACTGAAGCTTTCTTT
CDR3aa: CASSVVTEIMNTEAFF
d_gene: .
v_gene: TRBV9
j_gene: TRBJ1-1
abundance: .

CDR3nt: TGCAGTGCTAGGGAGGCCACTGAAGCTTTCTTT
CDR3aa: CSAREATEAFF
d_gene: .
v_gene: TRBV20-1
j_gene: TRBJ1-1
abundance: few

CDR3nt: TGTGCCAGCAGGAACGGACAGGGGTCATGGAATGAGCAGTTCTTC
CDR3aa: CASRNGQGSWNEQFF
d_gene: TRBD1
v_gene: TRBV6-5
j_gene: TRBJ2-1
abundance: .

CDR3nt: TGTGCCGATTTGCCCGGCTTTTTT
CDR3aa: CADLPGFF
d_gene: .
v_gene: TRBV6-5
j_gene: TRBJ1-4
abundance: .

CDR3nt: TGTGCCAGCTCACAAGCGGGAGATTTCACCGGGGAGCTGTTTTTT
CDR3aa: CASSQAGDFTGELFF
d_gene: TRBD2
v_gene: TRBV7-6
j_gene: TRBJ2-2
abundance: .

CDR3nt: TGTGCCATCAGTGACCCCGGGACTAGCGGGGTTGTGGGGGAGACCCAGTACTTC
CDR3aa: CAISDPGTSGVVGETQYF
d_gene: TRBD2
v_gene: TRBV10-3
j_gene: TRBJ2-5
abundance: .

CDR3nt: TGTGCCAGCAGTGAGCGCAATCCTAGGGAGGGCTACGAGCAGTACTTC
CDR3aa: CASSERNPREGYEQYF
d_gene: TRBD2
v_gene: TRBV2
j_gene: TRBJ2-7
abundance: .

CDR3nt: TGTGCCTGGAGTCAGCGGCAGTCGGGCGGCGGCTACACCTTC
CDR3aa: CAWSQRQSGGGYTF
d_gene: .
v_gene: TRBV30
j_gene: TRBJ1-2
abundance: .

CDR3nt: TGTGCCAGCTCTCTCGGCCAGGGACTCACTGAAGCTTTCTTT
CDR3aa: CASSLGQGLTEAFF
d_gene: .
v_gene: TRBV2
j_gene: TRBJ1-1
abundance: few

CDR3nt: TGTGCCAGCAGCCGGGGAGGGTCCTCCTATGGCTACACCTTC
CDR3aa: CASSRGGSSYGYTF
d_gene: .
v_gene: TRBV28
j_gene: TRBJ1-2
abundance: .

CDR3nt: TGCGCCAGCAGCTTGGCCCTAGACAGTAAAGAGACCCAGTACTTC
CDR3aa: CASSLALDSKETQYF
d_gene: .
v_gene: TRBV5-1
j_gene: TRBJ2-5
abundance: .

CDR3nt: TGTGCCAGCTCACCACTGCAGGGGATAAGCACAGATACGCAGTATTTT
CDR3aa: CASSPLQGISTDTQYF
d_gene: .
v_gene: TRBV18
j_gene: TRBJ2-3
abundance: .

CDR3nt: TGCAGTGCCAGTTGGAACACTGAAGCTTTCTTT
CDR3aa: CSASWNTEAFF
d_gene: .
v_gene: TRBV20-1
j_gene: TRBJ1-1
abundance: .

CDR3nt: TGTGCCAGCAGTACGACAGGGGGCGTCACTGAAGCTTTCTTT
CDR3aa: CASSTTGGVTEAFF
d_gene: TRBD1
v_gene: TRBV6-6
j_gene: TRBJ1-1
abundance: .

CDR3nt: TGTGCCAGCAGTTCGGACCGGACCTATGGCTACACCTTC
CDR3aa: CASSSDRTYGYTF
d_gene: .
v_gene: TRBV6-1
j_gene: TRBJ1-2
abundance: .

CDR3nt: TGTGCCAGCAGTAGATCGGGTGAAGCTTTCTTT
CDR3aa: CASSRSGEAFF
d_gene: .
v_gene: TRBV6-1
j_gene: TRBJ1-1
abundance: .

CDR3nt: TGTGCCAGCAGGGGAATGGACAGGGATAATTCACCCCTCCACTTT
CDR3aa: CASRGMDRDNSPLHF
d_gene: TRBD1
v_gene: TRBV6-6
j_gene: TRBJ1-6
abundance: .

CDR3nt: TGCGCCAGCAGCCAAACTGCAGGGGCGAATCAGCCCCAGCATTTT
CDR3aa: CASSQTAGANQPQHF
d_gene: .
v_gene: TRBV4-3
j_gene: TRBJ1-5
abundance: .

CDR3nt: TGTGCCAGCAGGTCCTCCGGGACTAGCGGCTACGAGCAGTACTTC
CDR3aa: CASRSSGTSGYEQYF
d_gene: TRBD2
v_gene: TRBV6-5
j_gene: TRBJ2-7
abundance: .

CDR3nt: TGTGCCAGCAGCTTTGCTTCCGGCAGGTTGCGGAGTAGCACAGATACGCAGTATTTT
CDR3aa: CASSFASGRLRSSTDTQYF
d_gene: .
v_gene: TRBV7-2
j_gene: TRBJ2-3
abundance: .

CDR3nt: TGCGCCAGCAGCTATAGGGGGCCCACTGAAGCTTTCTTT
CDR3aa: CASSYRGPTEAFF
d_gene: TRBD1
v_gene: TRBV5-1
j_gene: TRBJ1-1
abundance: .

CDR3nt: TGTGCCAGCAGCTTTAGGGGGTCCCAAGCGACCCAGTACTTC
CDR3aa: CASSFRGSQATQYF
d_gene: .
v_gene: TRBV7-2
j_gene: TRBJ2-5
abundance: .

CDR3nt: TGTGCCAGCAGCGGGGGCCGGACCCCTAGCACAGATACGCAGTATTTT
CDR3aa: CASSGGRTPSTDTQYF
d_gene: .
v_gene: TRBV5-4
j_gene: TRBJ2-3
abundance: .

CDR3nt: TGTGCCAGCAGTAAACAGGAAACTATCACTGAAGCTTTCTTT
CDR3aa: CASSKQETITEAFF
d_gene: .
v_gene: TRBV6-6
j_gene: TRBJ1-1
abundance: .

CDR3nt: TGTGCCAGCAGCTTGGATCTAGAGAGGCAGTTCTTC
CDR3aa: CASSLDLERQFF
d_gene: .
v_gene: TRBV5-4
j_gene: TRBJ2-1
abundance: once

CDR3nt: TGTGCCAGCAGCTTAGCACCGGCGGGAGGGCCCCACGAGCAGTACTTC
CDR3aa: CASSLAPAGGPHEQYF
d_gene: TRBD2
v_gene: TRBV7-9
j_gene: TRBJ2-7
abundance: .

CDR3nt: TGTGCCAGCAGCTCTACCGGGACTAGCGGTTTGTCAGATACGCAGTATTTT
CDR3aa: CASSSTGTSGLSDTQYF
d_gene: TRBD2
v_gene: TRBV5-8
j_gene: TRBJ2-3
abundance: .

CDR3nt: TGTGCCAGCAGTAGTGTTTCGACTCCCAATACGCAGTATTTT
CDR3aa: CASSSVSTPNTQYF
d_gene: .
v_gene: TRBV27
j_gene: TRBJ2-3
abundance: once

CDR3nt: TGTGCCAGCAGCTTAAGGCCTAGCGGGATACGGAGCTCCTACAATGAGCAGTTCTTC
CDR3aa: CASSLRPSGIRSSYNEQFF
d_gene: TRBD2
v_gene: TRBV7-3
j_gene: TRBJ2-1
abundance: .

CDR3nt: TGCGCCAGCAGCTTGGCCAGACTGGGACGACCAGGGGAGACCCAGTACTTC
CDR3aa: CASSLARLGRPGETQYF
d_gene: .
v_gene: TRBV5-1
j_gene: TRBJ2-5
abundance: .

CDR3nt: TGTGCCAGCAATCCTATAGGGTCCGGGGAGCTGTTTTTT
CDR3aa: CASNPIGSGELFF
d_gene: .
v_gene: TRBV27
j_gene: TRBJ2-2
abundance: few